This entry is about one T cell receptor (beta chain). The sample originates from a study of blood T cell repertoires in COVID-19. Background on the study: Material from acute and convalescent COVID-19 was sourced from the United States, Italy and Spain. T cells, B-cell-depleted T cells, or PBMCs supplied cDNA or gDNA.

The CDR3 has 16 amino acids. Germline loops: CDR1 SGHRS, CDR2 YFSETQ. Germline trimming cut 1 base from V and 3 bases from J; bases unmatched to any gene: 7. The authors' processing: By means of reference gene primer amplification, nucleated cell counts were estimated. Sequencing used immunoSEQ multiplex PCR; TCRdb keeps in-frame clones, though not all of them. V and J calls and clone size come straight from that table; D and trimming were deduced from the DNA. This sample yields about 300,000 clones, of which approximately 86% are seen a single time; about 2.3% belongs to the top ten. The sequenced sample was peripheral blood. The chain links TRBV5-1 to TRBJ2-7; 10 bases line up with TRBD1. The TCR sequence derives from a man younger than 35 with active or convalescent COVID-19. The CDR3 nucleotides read TGCGCCAGCAGCTTGATCGGGACAGGGGAAGTCTACGAGCAGTACTTC. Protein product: CASSLIGTGEVYEQYF.